The present entry profiles one TCR beta chain with its context. Its target is unknown. The data belong to a study of radiotherapy plus CTLA-4 blockade in lung cancer. Study context: Objective responses were observed in around 17% of patients, and disease control was achieved by 31%. Study-wide findings and caveats: Some TCR clones had been derived from tumors. These clones expanded in peripheral blood after radiotherapy plus ipilimumab. Early blood T cell clone changes and increased post-radiation serum interferon-beta were reportedly the strongest response predictors.

Focal radiation with ipilimumab CTLA-4 blockade was given to patients with chemo-refractory metastatic non-small-cell lung cancer. V lost 6 bases and J 2 bases, leaving 14 bases between the germline ends. Per germline, CDR1 MNHNS and CDR2 SASEGT. The CDR3 is made up of 14 amino acids. The data were produced by immunoSEQ multiplex PCR, yet TCRdb's version contains in-frame clones alone and is incomplete. This sample carries 45,000 to 60,000 clones, about 81% of them seen once, and the ten largest clones take roughly 3.4%. The source of this sequence is a human donor with non-small cell lung cancer who had stable disease on radiotherapy plus ipilimumab. The chain couples TRBV6-1 to TRBJ2-7; D is possibly TRBD2 (6 bases). Sample: peripheral blood, taken from a patient treated with radiotherapy plus ipilimumab. The CDR3 protein is CASRNRREAYEQYF. The CDR3 DNA follows: TGTGCCAGCAGGAACCGGCGGGAAGCCTACGAGCAGTACTTC.